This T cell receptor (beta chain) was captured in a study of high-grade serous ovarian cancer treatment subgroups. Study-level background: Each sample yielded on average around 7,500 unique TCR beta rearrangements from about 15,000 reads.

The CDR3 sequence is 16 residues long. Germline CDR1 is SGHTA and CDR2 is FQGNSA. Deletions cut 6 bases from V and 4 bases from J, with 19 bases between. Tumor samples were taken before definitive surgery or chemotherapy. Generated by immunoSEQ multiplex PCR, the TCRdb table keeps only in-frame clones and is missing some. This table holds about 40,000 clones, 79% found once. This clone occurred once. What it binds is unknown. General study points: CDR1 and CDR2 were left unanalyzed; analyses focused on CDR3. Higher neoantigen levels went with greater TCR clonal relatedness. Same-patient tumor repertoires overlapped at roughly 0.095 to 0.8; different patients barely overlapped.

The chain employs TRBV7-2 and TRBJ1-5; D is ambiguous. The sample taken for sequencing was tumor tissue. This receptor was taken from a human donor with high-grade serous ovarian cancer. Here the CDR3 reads CASSYRPSYGNQPQHF. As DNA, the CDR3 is TGTGCCAGCAGTTATCGCCCTAGCTATGGAAATCAGCCCCAGCATTTT.